The 30 T cell receptor beta chains given below trace back to one sample, sequenced in a study of regulatory T cells in long-lasting Graves disease. Both iRepertoire HTBI primers and Arm-PCR of CDR3 regions were used to build the TCR beta libraries. One entry per CDR3 protein results from TCRdb running MiXCR on the multiplex PCR reads. The table has some 280,000 distinct CDR3 sequences, roughly 21% seen once. Time point meaning: persistent/refractory GD, antithyroid drugs over 5 years with positive TRAb. From PBMCs, RNA was extracted and then used to make the TCR library. The sequencing used peripheral blood mononuclear cells (PBMCs), collected when the disease was refractory, from a patient treated with antithyroid drugs. These receptors came from a female donor with Graves disease.

The chain joins TRBV10-3 to TRBJ1-5, with D possibly TRBD1 on 5 matching bases. Germline V gene lookup returns CDR1 ENHRY and CDR2 SYGVKD. The V end lost 0 bases, the J end lost 5 bases, and 8 bases lay between the germline ends. The CDR3 length is 14 residues. In DNA, the CDR3 is TGTGCCATCAGTGAGTCAGGAGGGGATCAGCCCCAGCATTTT. Translating it yields CAISESGGDQPQHF.

In its sample, this clonotype was seen many times. The rearrangement joins TRBV6-1 to TRBJ1-1, with 7 bases fitting TRBD1. From germline, CDR1 is MNHNS and CDR2 SASEGT. This CDR3 is 15 amino acids long. V lost 1 base and J lost 3; bases outside the gene matches: 5. Here the CDR3 DNA reads TGTGCCAGCAGTGAAGTCGGGACAGAGTACACTGAAGCTTTCTTT. Residues: CASSEVGTEYTEAFF.

J is TRBJ2-1 and V is TRBV2; TRBD1 is a possible D gene (6 bases). The CDR3 sequence is 17 residues long. Germline CDR1 SNHLY, CDR2 FYNNEI. Trimming took 10 bases from V and 6 from J, leaving 28 bases between them. The CDR3 coding sequence is TGTGCCATTAGGGGGTCCGGGTTATTCCACTTAGCCAATGAGCAGTTCTTC. It yields the protein CAIRGSGLFHLANEQFF.

This clonotype was counted at least ten times. The rearrangement links TRBV2 to TRBJ1-2; tentative D call: TRBD1 (5 bases). Germline V lookup: CDR1 SNHLY, CDR2 FYNNEI. The length of the CDR3 is 14 residues. Trimming pared 3 bases from V and 3 bases from J, leaving 11 bases between. This CDR3 is CASSDGWGDYGYTF. The DNA of the CDR3 is TGTGCCAGCAGTGATGGGTGGGGGGACTATGGCTACACCTTC.

This clonotype was seen ten or more times. The chain employs TRBV20-1 and TRBJ2-2; TRBD1 agrees at 9 bases. CDR1 DFQATT and CDR2 SNEGSKA come from the germline V gene (reference sequence). Unmatched junction bases numbered 5, after V lost 3 bases and J lost 6 bases. The CDR3 runs to 14 residues. CDR3 residues: CSARGQGYPGELFF. The CDR3 coding sequence is TGCAGTGCTAGGGGACAGGGCTATCCCGGGGAGCTGTTTTTT.

This clonotype was observed a handful of times. The chain couples TRBV6-9 to TRBJ2-7, with TRBD2 matching over 10 bases. V lost 3 bases and J lost 3; bases outside the gene matches: 11. There are 17 residues in the CDR3. Germline V gene lookup returns CDR1 MNHGY and CDR2 SVAAGI. The CDR3: CASSYLESGTSDYEQYF. DNA for the CDR3: TGTGCCAGCAGTTACTTGGAATCTGGGACTAGCGACTACGAGCAGTACTTC.

This clonotype was seen repeatedly, ten times or more. The chain carries TRBV20-1 and TRBJ2-7, with unresolved D. V shed 1 base and J shed 3 bases, with 13 bases lying between them. In germline, CDR1 is DFQATT, CDR2 SNEGSKA (reference sequence). The CDR3 runs 14 residues. The DNA of the CDR3 is TGCAGTGCTAGAGGTAACGTCGAGTTCTACGAGCAGTACTTC. This encodes CSARGNVEFYEQYF.

The chain has TRBV18 and TRBJ2-1, with 11 bases lining up with TRBD2. The J segment lost 6 bases and the V segment lost 3 bases, leaving 7 bases of the junction unmatched. This CDR3 has 16 amino acids. The germline gives CDR1 KGHSH, CDR2 LQKENI. CDR3 loop: CASSPGIAGGPNEQFF. Written as DNA, the CDR3 is TGTGCCAGCTCACCCGGGATAGCGGGAGGGCCCAATGAGCAGTTCTTC.

This clonotype was seen a few times. The gene calls are TRBV19 and TRBJ1-5; D perhaps matches TRBD1 (6 bases). V shed 3 bases and J shed 6 bases, with 15 bases lying between them. The CDR3 length is 15 residues. Per the germline V gene, CDR1 is LNHDA and CDR2 is SQIVND (reference sequence). CDR3 sequence (DNA): TGTGCCAGTAGTATCGGCAGGGGATACGGTCAGCCCCAGCATTTT. Translated, it gives CASSIGRGYGQPQHF. The full variable domain, in which reference TRBV19 and TRBJ1-5 provide the parts outside the CDR3, is DGGITQSPKYLFRKEGQNVTLSCEQNLNHDAMYWYRQDPGQGLRLIYYSQIVNDFQKGDIAEGYSVSREKKESFPLTVTSAQKNPTAFYLCASSIGRGYGQPQHFGDGTRLSIL.

This clonotype was seen ten or more times. V gene TRBV18 combines with J gene TRBJ2-7; possible D gene TRBD2, 8 bases. Trimming shortened V by 7 bases and J by 7 bases, and 23 bases separated the two germline ends. Germline CDR1 reads KGHSH; CDR2 reads LQKENI. The CDR3 spans 15 residues. CDR3 DNA: TGTGCCAGCTTCTCCACGTCGGGAGGGGGCGAAGAGCAGTACTTC. Translation: CASFSTSGGGEEQYF.

This chain uses TRBV7-9 with TRBJ2-3; D unresolved. Between the trimmed V and J ends, which lost 2 bases and 4 bases, there was a span of 10 bases. Germline loops: CDR1 SEHNR, CDR2 FQNEAQ (reference sequence). The CDR3 is 14 amino acids. In DNA form, the CDR3 reads TGTGCCAGCAGCTTAATACAGTCCCCAGATACGCAGTATTTT. Translated, it gives CASSLIQSPDTQYF.

This clonotype was detected ten times or more. The chain is built from TRBV28 and TRBJ2-7, with a possible D match to TRBD2 (5 bases). Deletions cut 5 bases from V and 2 bases from J, with 13 bases between. CDR1 is MDHEN, CDR2 SYDVKM, per germline. The CDR3 loop spans 14 amino acids. In nucleotides, the CDR3 is TGTGCCAGCAGTCCGTGGACTCATACCTACGAGCAGTACTTC. Amino acid sequence: CASSPWTHTYEQYF. Supplemented by reference TRBV28 and TRBJ2-7, the full variable domain reads DVKVTQSSRYLVKRTGEKVFLECVQDMDHENMFWYRQDPGLGLRLIYFSYDVKMKEKGDIPEGYSVSREKKERFSLILESASTNQTSMYLCASSPWTHTYEQYFGPGTRLTVT.

This clonotype came up many times. V gene TRBV7-9 combines with J gene TRBJ1-2, with D possibly TRBD1 on 5 matching bases. This CDR3 comprises 13 residues. V dropped 1 base and J dropped 8 bases, with 11 bases sitting between them. Germline V gene data show CDR1 as SEHNR and CDR2 as FQNEAQ (reference sequence). In nucleotides, the CDR3 is TGTGCCAGCAGCTTAGGTACAGGTCGCGGCTACACCTTC. Amino acid sequence: CASSLGTGRGYTF.

The J gene is TRBJ2-3, the V gene TRBV6-2 or TRBV6-3; TRBD2 matches 9 bases. V shed 6 bases, J shed 2 bases, and the junction held 9 bases outside the gene matches. The CDR3 consists of 16 residues. Looked up from germline, CDR1 is MNHEY and CDR2 is SVGEGT. The CDR3 DNA reads as TGTGCCAGCAGCCGAAGCGGGAGGCCGTCCACAGATACGCAGTATTTT. Amino acids: CASSRSGRPSTDTQYF.

V gene TRBV29-1 combines with J gene TRBJ1-2; D is perhaps TRBD1 (5 bases). From germline, CDR1 is SQVTM and CDR2 ANQGSEA. The CDR3 spans 11 residues. Trimming removed 7 bases from V and 4 bases from J, with 10 bases in between. The CDR3 nucleotides are TGCAGCGCGCAGGGCGGCTATGGCTACACCTTC. Encoded protein: CSAQGGYGYTF.

This clonotype was counted at least ten times. One end of the junction varies from germline; a read error may be responsible. The V gene is TRBV12-3 or TRBV12-4, the J gene TRBJ1-3; tentatively, D is TRBD1 (5 bases). The CDR3 covers 14 residues. The CDR3 region is CASSLGHSGNTIYF. The CDR3 DNA reads TGTGCCAGCAGCTTAGGACACTCTGGAAACACCATATATTTT.

Of note for this clonotype: The final CDR3 position lacks the conserved phenylalanine or tryptophan, pointing to a likely read error. The chain couples TRBV18 to TRBJ1-1, with TRBD1 as a possible D gene (5 bases). This CDR3 comprises 16 residues. V lost 3 bases and J 0 bases, leaving 14 bases between the germline ends. The V gene's germline CDR1 is KGHSH and CDR2 LQKENI. CDR3 nucleotides: TGTGCCAGCTCACCTCCGACAGCTTATTTGAACACTGAAGCTTTCCTT. Its translation is CASSPPTAYLNTEAFL.

Worth noting for this clonotype: Germline is not matched at one junction end, which may reflect a read error. The CDR3 DNA sequence: TGCGCCAGCAGCCACCCGGGACGGACTAATGAAAAACTGTTTTTT. Protein sequence: CASSHPGRTNEKLFF. This chain uses TRBV7-8 with TRBJ1-4; D may be TRBD1 (5 bases). The germline V gene has CDR1 SGHVS and CDR2 FQNEAQ. The CDR3 is 15 residues long.

This clonotype showed up many times. This rearrangement joins TRBV28 to TRBJ2-7, with TRBD2 identical over 8 bases. V was clipped by 2 bases and J by 3 bases; unmatched bases: 12. This CDR3 is built from 17 residues. The V gene's germline CDR1 is MDHEN and CDR2 SYDVKM. CDR3 coding DNA: TGTGCCAGCAGTTTAAGTCGGCTGGCGGGAGGCCACTACGAGCAGTACTTC. Translation: CASSLSRLAGGHYEQYF.

This clonotype showed up just once. This sequence joins TRBV9 and TRBJ2-5; perhaps TRBD2 as D (7 bases). The CDR3 consists of 15 residues. Germline lookup yields CDR1 SGDLS and CDR2 YYNGEE. Trimming stripped 5 bases from V and 2 bases from J, with 16 bases between. The CDR3 DNA reads TGTGCCAGCAGAAAAAGGGGGGGGCCACAAGAGACCCAGTACTTC. Its translation is CASRKRGGPQETQYF.

Notes on this clonotype: Mismatch with germline at one junction end may stem from a read error. The V gene is TRBV7-2, the J gene TRBJ1-4; a weak D match, TRBD1 (6 bases). This CDR3 is 17 amino acids long. The germline gives CDR1 SGHTA, CDR2 FQGNSA. The CDR3, as DNA: TGCGCCAGCAGCCAAGGGGGTTTTACCTCCAGCTTAAAAAAACTGTTTTTT. This encodes CASSQGGFTSSLKKLFF.

The chain employs TRBV19 and TRBJ2-2, with TRBD1 matching 7 bases. CDR3 length: 15 residues. Germline lookup yields CDR1 LNHDA and CDR2 SQIVND (reference sequence). CDR3: CATQPGTENTGELFF. The CDR3, as DNA: TGTGCTACCCAGCCCGGGACAGAGAACACCGGGGAGCTGTTTTTT.

The V gene is TRBV7-2, the J gene TRBJ2-7, with D possibly called TRBD1 or TRBD2 (7 bases each). Trimming removed 7 bases from V and 4 bases from J, with 20 bases in between. The V gene's germline CDR1 is SGHTA and CDR2 FQGNSA. The length of the CDR3 is 15 residues. CDR3 DNA: TGTGCCAGCACCCCAGGGGGGGCGGGACGGTACGAGCAGTACTTC. This codes for CASTPGGAGRYEQYF.

This clonotype was observed a handful of times. A much larger clone lies a single base off, so this may be a read error. This chain joins TRBV7-2 and TRBJ1-2, with D tentatively TRBD1 (6 bases). V was shortened by 5 bases and J by 3 bases, with 10 bases between the two germline ends. The CDR3 has 13 residues. CDR1 is SGHTA, CDR2 FQGNSA, per germline. CDR3 sequence reads: CASSPDSYYGYTF. CDR3 DNA sequence: TGTGCCAGCAGCCCGGACAGCTACTATGGCTACACCTTC.

On this clonotype itself: A much bigger clone sits one base away, suggesting this may be a read error. In nucleotides, the CDR3 is TGTGACAGCAGCATCCGGGCCAAACCGGACGAGCAGTACTTC. Its translation: CDSSIRAKPDEQYF. J is TRBJ2-7 and V is TRBV7-2; D remains ambiguous. The CDR3 spans 14 residues. CDR1 is SGHTA, CDR2 FQGNSA, per germline.

This clonotype was seen only a few times. The chain couples TRBV2 to TRBJ2-3; the D gene could be TRBD1 or TRBD2 (5 bases each). Trimming cost V 3 bases and J 0 bases, with 7 bases left between them. CDR3 length: 14 amino acids. The germline CDR1 and CDR2 sequences are SNHLY and FYNNEI. The CDR3 sequence is CASSEGVSTDTQYF. CDR3 bases: TGTGCCAGCAGTGAGGGGGTGAGCACAGATACGCAGTATTTT.

Concerning this clonotype: One base away lies a much larger clone, so this may be a sequencing read error. The chain is built from TRBV7-9 and TRBJ2-5; 7 bases agree with TRBD2. The V segment lost 3 bases and the J segment 1 base; nucleotides outside the gene matches: 2. Germline V gene lookup returns CDR1 SEHNR and CDR2 FQNEAQ (reference sequence). The CDR3 covers 14 residues. The CDR3 loop reads CASSLTSSQETQYF. The CDR3 coding sequence is TGTGCCAGCAGCTTGACTAGCAGCCAAGAGACCCAGTACTTC.

This clonotype has a handful of counts. The chain is built from TRBV19 and TRBJ2-7, with TRBD2 matching over 12 bases. The CDR3 spans 15 residues. J was trimmed by 2 bases and V by 6 bases; bases with no gene match: 5. CDR1 is LNHDA and CDR2 is SQIVND in the germline V gene (reference sequence). CDR3 loop: CASSRTSGMPYEQYF. CDR3 sequence (DNA): TGTGCCAGTAGCCGGACTAGCGGGATGCCCTACGAGCAGTACTTC.

Concerning this clonotype: Given a much more abundant clone one base away, this may be a read error. The V gene is TRBV7-2, the J gene TRBJ1-4; tentatively, D is TRBD1 (6 bases). Germline V gene sequence: CDR1 SGHTA, CDR2 FQGNSA. V lost 7 bases and J 8 bases, leaving 17 bases between the germline ends. The CDR3 has 14 amino acids. The CDR3 here is CASIQGGMKEKLFF. For the CDR3, the DNA is TGTGCCAGCATCCAAGGGGGGATGAAAGAAAAACTGTTTTTT.

This clonotype was seen more than once but under ten times. V is TRBV6-1 and J is TRBJ2-7; D gene ambiguous. Trimming left V 6 bases short and J 0 bases short, with 9 bases between. The CDR3 covers 13 residues. Per germline, CDR1 MNHNS and CDR2 SASEGT. As DNA, the CDR3 is TGTGCCAGCAGCAAACACGGCTCCTACGAGCAGTACTTC. Its translation: CASSKHGSYEQYF.